A few counts support the clone carrying this TCR beta chain. Listed TCR primers, together with previously described methods, were used for the bulk TCR libraries. TCRdb passed the PCR reads through MiXCR, listing each CDR3 protein once. This sample has about 510,000 distinct CDR3 sequences; 20% to 25% occur once, and the top ten carry about 0.8%. V lost 2 bases, J lost 3 bases, and 4 bases stayed unmatched. The CDR3 has 15 residues. Germline V gene sequence: CDR1 MNHEY, CDR2 SVGEGT. This record belongs to a study of molecular identifiers for immune sequencing clone quantification. The chain employs TRBV6-2 or TRBV6-3 and TRBJ2-1, with 7 bases identical to TRBD2. The sequenced material came from naive CD8+ T cells from blood, with Jurkat cell RNA spiked in. As for subset: FACS-sorted CD8+CD4-CCR7+CD45RA+ naive T cells. The sequence was obtained from a human donor in good health. Some libraries in this study had Jurkat cell RNA spiked in. Written as DNA, the CDR3 is TGTGCCAGCAGTTACCACGGGACTATCTACAATGAGCAGTTCTTC. It encodes CASSYHGTIYNEQFF.